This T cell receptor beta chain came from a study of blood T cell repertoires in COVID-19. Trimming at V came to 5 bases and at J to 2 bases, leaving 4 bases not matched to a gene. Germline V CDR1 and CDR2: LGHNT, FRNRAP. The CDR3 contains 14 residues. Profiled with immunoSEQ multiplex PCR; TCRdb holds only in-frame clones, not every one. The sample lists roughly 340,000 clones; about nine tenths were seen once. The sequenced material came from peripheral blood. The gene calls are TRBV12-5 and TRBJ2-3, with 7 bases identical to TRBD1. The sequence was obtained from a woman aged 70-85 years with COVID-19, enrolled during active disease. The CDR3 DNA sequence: TGTGCTAGTGGTCGGGACAGTGACACAGATACGCAGTATTTT. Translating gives CASGRDSDTDTQYF.